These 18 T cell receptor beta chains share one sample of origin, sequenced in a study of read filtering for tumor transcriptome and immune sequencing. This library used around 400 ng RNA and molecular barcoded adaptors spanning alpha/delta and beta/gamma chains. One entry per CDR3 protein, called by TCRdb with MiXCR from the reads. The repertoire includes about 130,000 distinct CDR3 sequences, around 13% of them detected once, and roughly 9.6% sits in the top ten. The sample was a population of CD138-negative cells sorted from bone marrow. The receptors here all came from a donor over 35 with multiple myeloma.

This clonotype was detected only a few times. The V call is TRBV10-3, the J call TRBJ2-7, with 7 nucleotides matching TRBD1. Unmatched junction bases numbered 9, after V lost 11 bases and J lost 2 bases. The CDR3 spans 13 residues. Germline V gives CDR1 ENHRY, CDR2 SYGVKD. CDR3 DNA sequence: TGTGCCGCAACCGGACAGGCCCCCTACGAGCAGTACTTC. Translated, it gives CAATGQAPYEQYF.

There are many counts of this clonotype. DNA for the CDR3: TGCAGTGCTAGAGATTGGGCTGAAGCTTTCTTT. Its protein is CSARDWAEAFF. The chain joins TRBV20-1 to TRBJ1-1; D uncertain. The V and J ends lost 0 bases and 6 bases respectively, with 5 bases between them. This CDR3 is 11 amino acids long. The germline V gene encodes CDR1 DFQATT and CDR2 SNEGSKA (reference sequence).

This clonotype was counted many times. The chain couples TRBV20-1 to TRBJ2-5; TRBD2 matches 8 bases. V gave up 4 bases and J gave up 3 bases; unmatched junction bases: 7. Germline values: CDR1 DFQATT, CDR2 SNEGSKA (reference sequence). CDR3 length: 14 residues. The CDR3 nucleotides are TGCAGTGCTAACTTCTTAGCGGGGAAAGAGACCCAGTACTTC. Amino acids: CSANFLAGKETQYF.

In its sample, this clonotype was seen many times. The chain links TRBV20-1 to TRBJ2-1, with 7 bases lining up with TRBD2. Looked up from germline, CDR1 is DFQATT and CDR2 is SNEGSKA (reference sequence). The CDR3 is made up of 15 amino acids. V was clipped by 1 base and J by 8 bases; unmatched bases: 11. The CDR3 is CSARGTRKDNDEQFF. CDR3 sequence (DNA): TGCAGTGCTAGAGGGACTAGGAAAGACAATGATGAGCAGTTCTTC.

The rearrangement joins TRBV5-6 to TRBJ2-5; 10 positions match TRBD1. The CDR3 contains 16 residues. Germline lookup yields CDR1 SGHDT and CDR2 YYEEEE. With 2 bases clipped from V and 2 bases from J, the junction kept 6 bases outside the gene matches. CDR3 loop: CASSLPGQGQQETQYF. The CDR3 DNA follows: TGTGCCAGCAGCTTACCGGGACAGGGGCAACAAGAGACCCAGTACTTC.

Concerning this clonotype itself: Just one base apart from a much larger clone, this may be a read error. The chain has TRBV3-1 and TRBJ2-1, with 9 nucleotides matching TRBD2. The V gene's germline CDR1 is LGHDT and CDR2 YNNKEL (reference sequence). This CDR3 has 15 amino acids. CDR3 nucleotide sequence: TGTGCCAGCAGCCAAGCGCTAGCGGGGTACAATGGGCAGTTCTTC. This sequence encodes CASSQALAGYNGQFF.

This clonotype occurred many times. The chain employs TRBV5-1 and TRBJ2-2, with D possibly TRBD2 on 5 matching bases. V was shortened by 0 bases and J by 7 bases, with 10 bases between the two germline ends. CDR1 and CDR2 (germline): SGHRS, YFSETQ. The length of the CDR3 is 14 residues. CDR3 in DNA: TGCGCCAGCAGCTTGGGGAGGCGTGACGGGGAGCTGTTTTTT. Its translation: CASSLGRRDGELFF.

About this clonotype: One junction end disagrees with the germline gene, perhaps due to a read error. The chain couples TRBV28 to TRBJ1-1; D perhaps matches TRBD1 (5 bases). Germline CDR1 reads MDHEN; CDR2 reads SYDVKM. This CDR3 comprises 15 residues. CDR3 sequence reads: CASSLLGTANTEAFF. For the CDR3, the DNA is TGTGCCAGCAGTTTACTCGGGACTGCGAACACTGAAGCTTTCTTC.

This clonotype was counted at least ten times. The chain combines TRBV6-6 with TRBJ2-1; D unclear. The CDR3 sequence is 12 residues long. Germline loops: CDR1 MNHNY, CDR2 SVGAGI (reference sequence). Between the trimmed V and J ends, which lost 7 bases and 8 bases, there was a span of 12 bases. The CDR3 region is CASNGQSYEQFF. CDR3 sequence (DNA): TGTGCCAGCAATGGGCAATCATATGAGCAGTTCTTC.

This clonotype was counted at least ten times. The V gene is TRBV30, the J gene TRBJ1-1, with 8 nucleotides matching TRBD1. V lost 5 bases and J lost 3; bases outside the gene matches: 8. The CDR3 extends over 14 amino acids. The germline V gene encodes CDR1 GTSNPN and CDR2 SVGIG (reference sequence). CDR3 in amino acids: CAWEPQGEDTEAFF. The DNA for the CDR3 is TGTGCCTGGGAACCACAGGGGGAGGACACTGAAGCTTTCTTT.

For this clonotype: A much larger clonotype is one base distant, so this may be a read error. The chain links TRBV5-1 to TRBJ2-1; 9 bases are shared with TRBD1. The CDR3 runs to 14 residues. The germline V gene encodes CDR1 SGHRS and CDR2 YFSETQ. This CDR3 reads CASSSPTGGNEQLF. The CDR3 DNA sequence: TGCGCCAGCAGCTCCCCCACAGGGGGCAATGAGCAGCTCTTC.

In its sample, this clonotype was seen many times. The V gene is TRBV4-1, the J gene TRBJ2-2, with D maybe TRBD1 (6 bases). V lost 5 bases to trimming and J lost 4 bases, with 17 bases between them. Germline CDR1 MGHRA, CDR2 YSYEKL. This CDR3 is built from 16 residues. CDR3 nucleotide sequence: TGCGCCAGCAGCTTTGTGGGGACACAGCCCACCGGGGAGCTGTTTTTT. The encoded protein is CASSFVGTQPTGELFF.

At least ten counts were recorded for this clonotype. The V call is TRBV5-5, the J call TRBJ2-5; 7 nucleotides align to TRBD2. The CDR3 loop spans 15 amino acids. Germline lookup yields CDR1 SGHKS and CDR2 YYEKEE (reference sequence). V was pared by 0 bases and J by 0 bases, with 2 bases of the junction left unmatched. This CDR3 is CASSLVAGDQETQYF. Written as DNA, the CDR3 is TGTGCCAGCAGCTTGGTTGCGGGGGACCAAGAGACCCAGTACTTC.

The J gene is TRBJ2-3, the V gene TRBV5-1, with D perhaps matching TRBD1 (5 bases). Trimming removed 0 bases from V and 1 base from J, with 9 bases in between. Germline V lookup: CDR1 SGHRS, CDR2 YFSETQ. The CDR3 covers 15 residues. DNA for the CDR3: TGCGCCAGCAGCTTGGACGTGACAGGCACAGATACGCAGTATTTT. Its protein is CASSLDVTGTDTQYF. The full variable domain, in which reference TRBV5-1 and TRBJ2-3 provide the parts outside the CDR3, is KAGVTQTPRYLIKTRGQQVTLSCSPISGHRSVSWYQQTPGQGLQFLFEYFSETQRNKGNFPGRFSGRQFSNSRSEMNVSTLELGDSALYLCASSLDVTGTDTQYFGPGTRLTVL.

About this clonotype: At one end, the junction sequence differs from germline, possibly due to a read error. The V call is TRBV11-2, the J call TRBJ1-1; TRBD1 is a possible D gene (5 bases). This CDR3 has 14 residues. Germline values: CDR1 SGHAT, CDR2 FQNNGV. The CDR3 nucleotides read TGTGCCGGCAGCTTAGGGCAGGGCCGAACTGAAGCTTTCTTT. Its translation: CAGSLGQGRTEAFF.

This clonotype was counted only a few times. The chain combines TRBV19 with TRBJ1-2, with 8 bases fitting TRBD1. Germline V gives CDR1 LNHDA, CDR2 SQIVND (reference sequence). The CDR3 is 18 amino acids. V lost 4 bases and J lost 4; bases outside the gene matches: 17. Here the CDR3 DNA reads TGTGCCAGTAGTAACATCCCCGGCAGGACAGGGTCGTTCTATGGCTACACCTTC. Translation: CASSNIPGRTGSFYGYTF. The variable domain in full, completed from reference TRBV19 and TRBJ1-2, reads DGGITQSPKYLFRKEGQNVTLSCEQNLNHDAMYWYRQDPGQGLRLIYYSQIVNDFQKGDIAEGYSVSREKKESFPLTVTSAQKNPTAFYLCASSNIPGRTGSFYGYTFGSGTRLTVV.

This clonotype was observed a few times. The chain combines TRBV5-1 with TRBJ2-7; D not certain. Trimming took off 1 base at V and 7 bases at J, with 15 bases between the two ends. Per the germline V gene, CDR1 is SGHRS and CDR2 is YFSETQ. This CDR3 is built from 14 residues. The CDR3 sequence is CASSLQTHTKEQYF. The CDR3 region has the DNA TGCGCCAGCAGCTTGCAAACCCACACCAAGGAGCAGTACTTC.

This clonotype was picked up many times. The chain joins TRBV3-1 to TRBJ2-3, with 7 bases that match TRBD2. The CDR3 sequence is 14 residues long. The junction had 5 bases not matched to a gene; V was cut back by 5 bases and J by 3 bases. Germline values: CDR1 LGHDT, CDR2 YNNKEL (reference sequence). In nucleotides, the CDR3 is TGTGCCAGCAGCTCGCGGGGAGGGACAGATACGCAGTATTTT. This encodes CASSSRGGTDTQYF.